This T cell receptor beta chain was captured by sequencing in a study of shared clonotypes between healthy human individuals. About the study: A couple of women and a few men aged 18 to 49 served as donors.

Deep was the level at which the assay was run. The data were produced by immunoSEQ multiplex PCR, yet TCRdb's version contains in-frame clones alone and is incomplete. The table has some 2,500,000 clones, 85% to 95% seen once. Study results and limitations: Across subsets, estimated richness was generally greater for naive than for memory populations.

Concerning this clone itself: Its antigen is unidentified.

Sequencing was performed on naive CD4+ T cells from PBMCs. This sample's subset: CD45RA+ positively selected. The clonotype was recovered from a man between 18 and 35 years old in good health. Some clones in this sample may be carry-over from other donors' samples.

The CDR3: CASSLVSRAGYNEQFF. The CDR3 bases are TGCGCCAGCAGCTTGGTATCCAGGGCTGGGTACAATGAGCAGTTCTTC. The V call is TRBV5-1, the J call TRBJ2-1, with D perhaps matching TRBD1 (5 bases). The germline V gene has CDR1 SGHRS and CDR2 YFSETQ. V was trimmed by 0 bases and J by 4 bases, leaving 14 bases between them. The CDR3 runs to 16 residues.